This entry is about one T cell receptor (beta chain). Method: immunoSEQ multiplex PCR; TCRdb's copy keeps in-frame clones and lacks some. The data hold more than 300,000 clones, with just under 90% observed a single time. The source of the sample is a study of blood T cell repertoires in COVID-19. Across the whole study: The cDNA or gDNA used as material had been derived from T cells, B-cell-depleted T cells, or PBMCs.

The V end lost 6 bases, the J end lost 3 bases, and 12 bases lay between the germline ends. This CDR3 contains 13 residues. The germline V gene has CDR1 MNHEY and CDR2 SMNVEV (reference sequence). The TCR sequence derives from a woman aged 25 to 39 who had recovered from COVID-19. The chain has TRBV27 and TRBJ2-7, with D tentatively TRBD1 (6 bases). Sequencing was performed on PBMCs or T cells enriched from blood (not recorded which). As DNA, the CDR3 is TGTGCCAGCAGCCCCGAGGACAGCTACGAGCAGTACTTC. It encodes CASSPEDSYEQYF.